The 14 T cell receptor beta chains in this list originate from one sample, sequenced in a study of breast tumors, draining lymph nodes, adjacent tissues. A single record per CDR3 protein comes from TCRdb applying MiXCR to the multiplex PCR reads. The sample has a few hundred thousand distinct CDR3 sequences; roughly a third are singletons. Axillary draining lymph nodes of breast cancer patients supplied the node samples. The sequenced material came from axillary lymph node tissue. These receptors all come from a female donor with breast cancer. Some clones in this sample may be carry-over from other donors' samples.

The J gene is TRBJ1-4, the V gene TRBV11-1, with 9 nucleotides matching TRBD1. Germline-derived CDR1 and CDR2 are SGHAT and FQDESV (reference sequence). V lost 5 bases and J lost 4; bases outside the gene matches: 5. CDR3 length: 15 residues. The CDR3 DNA follows: TGTGCCAGCAGCCCCGGACAGGGGATTAATGAAAAACTGTTTTTT. Translation gives CASSPGQGINEKLFF.

The V and J genes are TRBV2 and TRBJ2-7; no reliable D call. The CDR3 consists of 11 residues. Trimming left V 7 bases short and J 6 bases short, with 10 bases between. Germline V lookup: CDR1 SNHLY, CDR2 FYNNEI. CDR3 DNA: TGTGCCAGCACCCAACCGCCCGAGCAGTACTTC. It yields the protein CASTQPPEQYF.

This chain joins TRBV20-1 and TRBJ2-1; perhaps TRBD2 as D (6 bases). V lost 3 bases and J lost 12, with 21 bases in between. The CDR3 is 14 residues long. The germline gives CDR1 DFQATT, CDR2 SNEGSKA (reference sequence). CDR3 nucleotides: TGCAGTGCTAGTCCACTAGCCAACACAGATACGCAGTTCTTC. Protein sequence: CSASPLANTDTQFF.

This clonotype was recorded at least ten times. The rearrangement uses TRBV6-5 and TRBJ2-3; D might be TRBD2 (6 bases). The CDR3 is 13 residues long. V was clipped by 5 bases and J by 2 bases, with 8 bases between them. CDR1 MNHEY and CDR2 SVGAGI come from the germline V gene. As DNA, the CDR3 is TGTGCCAGCAGTGGGACTGACACAGATACGCAGTATTTT. Translation gives CASSGTDTDTQYF.

This clonotype showed up many times. The J gene is TRBJ2-1, the V gene TRBV19; 9 bases are a match to TRBD1. CDR1 is LNHDA, CDR2 SQIVND, per germline (reference sequence). The CDR3 contains 18 residues. With V trimmed by 6 bases and J by 4 bases, 16 bases remained unmatched. The CDR3 coding sequence is TGTGCCAGTAGGGCCGGGACAGGGACTAACAGACCTTACAATGAGCAGTTCTTC. The encoded protein is CASRAGTGTNRPYNEQFF.

A word on this clonotype: A much larger clone sits a single nucleotide away, making a read error possible. The chain carries TRBV7-2 and TRBJ2-3; the match to TRBD1 covers 7 bases. CDR3 length: 15 amino acids. Germline V gene data show CDR1 as SGHTA and CDR2 as FQGNSA. The CDR3 coding sequence is TGTGCCAGCGGCTTAGGGGGCGCGGCCAAAGATACGCAGTATTTT. Translated: CASGLGGAAKDTQYF.

V is TRBV19 and J is TRBJ2-1; 13 nucleotides agree with TRBD2. Germline lookup yields CDR1 LNHDA and CDR2 SQIVND (reference sequence). The CDR3 has 15 residues. J gave up 6 bases and V 7 bases, and 6 bases lay outside the gene matches. Here the CDR3 reads CASMGTSGRANEQFF. The CDR3 DNA is TGTGCCAGTATGGGAACTAGCGGGAGGGCCAATGAGCAGTTCTTC.

Only a few counts were recorded for this clonotype. The V and J genes are TRBV5-1 and TRBJ2-5, with 15 bases aligning to TRBD2. The CDR3 runs 18 residues. In germline, CDR1 is SGHRS, CDR2 YFSETQ. V shed 0 bases, J shed 0 bases, and the junction held 3 bases outside the gene matches. CDR3 sequence (DNA): TGCGCCAGCAGCTTGGGGTGGACTAGCGGGGGGGACCAAGAGACCCAGTACTTC. Its protein is CASSLGWTSGGDQETQYF.

The chain links TRBV27 to TRBJ1-6; D is undetermined. V lost 10 bases, J lost 7 bases, and 14 bases lay in between. CDR3 size: 13 residues. Germline V gene sequence: CDR1 MNHEY, CDR2 SMNVEV (reference sequence). CDR3 protein: CATQLTGNSPLHF. The CDR3 nucleotides are TGTGCCACCCAGCTGACTGGCAATTCACCCCTCCACTTT.

A single count supports this clonotype. The chain joins TRBV19 to TRBJ1-2; D ambiguous. The CDR3 runs 16 residues. V gave up 3 bases and J gave up 0 bases, with 14 bases separating them. The germline V gene encodes CDR1 LNHDA and CDR2 SQIVND (reference sequence). The CDR3 nucleotides read TGTGCCAGTAGTATGCGTACGGGCCATCCTAACTATGGCTACACCTTC. Translated: CASSMRTGHPNYGYTF. The whole variable domain, filled in from reference TRBV19 and TRBJ1-2, reads DGGITQSPKYLFRKEGQNVTLSCEQNLNHDAMYWYRQDPGQGLRLIYYSQIVNDFQKGDIAEGYSVSREKKESFPLTVTSAQKNPTAFYLCASSMRTGHPNYGYTFGSGTRLTVV.

The rearrangement links TRBV19 to TRBJ1-1, with TRBD1 identical over 10 bases. CDR1 is LNHDA and CDR2 is SQIVND in the germline V gene (reference sequence). The CDR3 is 14 residues long. After removal of 5 bases from V and 4 bases from J, the junction contained 4 bases not matched to a gene. Written as DNA, the CDR3 is TGTGCCAGTAGTCCCGGACAGGGGGGCACTGAAGCTTTCTTT. Its translation: CASSPGQGGTEAFF.

The chain is built from TRBV10-3 and TRBJ2-2; D unresolved. Trimming removed 2 bases at V and 4 bases at J, with 8 bases between. The CDR3 covers 14 residues. Per germline, CDR1 ENHRY and CDR2 SYGVKD. The CDR3 sequence: CAISETASTGELFF. The CDR3 nucleotides read TGTGCCATCAGTGAGACGGCCAGCACCGGGGAGCTGTTTTTT.

This clonotype turned up a few times. The CDR3 here is CASSVGSAYNEQFF. For the CDR3, the DNA is TGTGCCAGCAGCGTTGGAAGCGCCTACAATGAGCAGTTCTTC. The chain uses TRBV7-3 and TRBJ2-1; no clear D. Trimming pared 5 bases from V and 2 bases from J, leaving 10 bases between. The CDR3 extends over 14 amino acids. Germline CDR1 and CDR2: SGHTA and FQGTGA. The full variable domain, with the rest looked up from reference TRBV7-3 and TRBJ2-1, is GAGVSQTPSNKVTEKGKYVELRCDPISGHTALYWYRQSLGQGPEFLIYFQGTGAADDSGLPNDRFFAVRPEGSVSTLKIQRTERGDSAVYLCASSVGSAYNEQFFGPGTRLTVL.

This clonotype was seen repeatedly, ten times or more. The chain joins TRBV24-1 to TRBJ2-1; 13 bases map to TRBD2. The CDR3 runs 17 residues. Trimming cost V 5 bases and J 1 base; bases outside gene matches: 4. Germline CDR1 KGHDR, CDR2 SFDVKD. CDR3 coding DNA: TGTGCCACCAGTGCCCAGGGACTAGCGGGATCCTACAATGAGCAGTTCTTC. It encodes CATSAQGLAGSYNEQFF.